This T cell receptor beta chain was profiled in a study of blood T cell repertoires in COVID-19. The CDR3 runs 16 residues. V dropped 2 bases and J dropped 3 bases, with 16 bases sitting between them. Per the germline V gene, CDR1 is KGHSH and CDR2 is LQKENI. Clones were sequenced by immunoSEQ multiplex PCR, and TCRdb holds only the in-frame ones, with some missing. The sample includes around 260,000 clones, about 85% of them seen just once. This receptor was identified in a human donor with COVID-19, enrolled during active disease. The donor label of this sample is uncertain. The chain couples TRBV18 to TRBJ1-1; a weak D match, TRBD1 (5 bases). The sequenced sample was peripheral blood. The CDR3 sequence is CASSPEVGVRDTEAFF. The CDR3 DNA is TGTGCCAGCTCACCAGAGGTCGGTGTCAGGGACACTGAAGCTTTCTTT.